This T cell receptor (beta chain) was sequenced in a study of radiotherapy plus CTLA-4 blockade in lung cancer. Study overall: Objective response was observed in roughly a sixth of patients, and disease control in roughly 33%. Findings and limits, study-wide: Reported findings show early blood T cell clone dynamics, with interferon-beta, best predicted response.

On this clone itself: Its antigen is not identified.

The germline V gene encodes CDR1 SEHNR and CDR2 FQNEAQ (reference sequence). The CDR3 spans 13 residues. V lost 3 bases, J lost 4 bases, and 9 bases lay in between. The table came from immunoSEQ multiplex PCR; TCRdb's copy has only in-frame clones and leaves some out. The repertoire holds about 68,000 clones, 70% to 85% seen once, with 8.5% to 10% in the top ten. The clonotype originates from a human donor with non-small cell lung cancer who had a complete response to radiotherapy plus ipilimumab. The sample here was peripheral blood, taken from a patient treated with radiotherapy plus ipilimumab. The genes are TRBV7-9 and TRBJ1-1; TRBD1 might be the D (5 bases). The DNA for the CDR3 is TGTGCCAGCAGCTTGGGGGGGTTCACTGAAGCTTTCTTT. Amino acids: CASSLGGFTEAFF.